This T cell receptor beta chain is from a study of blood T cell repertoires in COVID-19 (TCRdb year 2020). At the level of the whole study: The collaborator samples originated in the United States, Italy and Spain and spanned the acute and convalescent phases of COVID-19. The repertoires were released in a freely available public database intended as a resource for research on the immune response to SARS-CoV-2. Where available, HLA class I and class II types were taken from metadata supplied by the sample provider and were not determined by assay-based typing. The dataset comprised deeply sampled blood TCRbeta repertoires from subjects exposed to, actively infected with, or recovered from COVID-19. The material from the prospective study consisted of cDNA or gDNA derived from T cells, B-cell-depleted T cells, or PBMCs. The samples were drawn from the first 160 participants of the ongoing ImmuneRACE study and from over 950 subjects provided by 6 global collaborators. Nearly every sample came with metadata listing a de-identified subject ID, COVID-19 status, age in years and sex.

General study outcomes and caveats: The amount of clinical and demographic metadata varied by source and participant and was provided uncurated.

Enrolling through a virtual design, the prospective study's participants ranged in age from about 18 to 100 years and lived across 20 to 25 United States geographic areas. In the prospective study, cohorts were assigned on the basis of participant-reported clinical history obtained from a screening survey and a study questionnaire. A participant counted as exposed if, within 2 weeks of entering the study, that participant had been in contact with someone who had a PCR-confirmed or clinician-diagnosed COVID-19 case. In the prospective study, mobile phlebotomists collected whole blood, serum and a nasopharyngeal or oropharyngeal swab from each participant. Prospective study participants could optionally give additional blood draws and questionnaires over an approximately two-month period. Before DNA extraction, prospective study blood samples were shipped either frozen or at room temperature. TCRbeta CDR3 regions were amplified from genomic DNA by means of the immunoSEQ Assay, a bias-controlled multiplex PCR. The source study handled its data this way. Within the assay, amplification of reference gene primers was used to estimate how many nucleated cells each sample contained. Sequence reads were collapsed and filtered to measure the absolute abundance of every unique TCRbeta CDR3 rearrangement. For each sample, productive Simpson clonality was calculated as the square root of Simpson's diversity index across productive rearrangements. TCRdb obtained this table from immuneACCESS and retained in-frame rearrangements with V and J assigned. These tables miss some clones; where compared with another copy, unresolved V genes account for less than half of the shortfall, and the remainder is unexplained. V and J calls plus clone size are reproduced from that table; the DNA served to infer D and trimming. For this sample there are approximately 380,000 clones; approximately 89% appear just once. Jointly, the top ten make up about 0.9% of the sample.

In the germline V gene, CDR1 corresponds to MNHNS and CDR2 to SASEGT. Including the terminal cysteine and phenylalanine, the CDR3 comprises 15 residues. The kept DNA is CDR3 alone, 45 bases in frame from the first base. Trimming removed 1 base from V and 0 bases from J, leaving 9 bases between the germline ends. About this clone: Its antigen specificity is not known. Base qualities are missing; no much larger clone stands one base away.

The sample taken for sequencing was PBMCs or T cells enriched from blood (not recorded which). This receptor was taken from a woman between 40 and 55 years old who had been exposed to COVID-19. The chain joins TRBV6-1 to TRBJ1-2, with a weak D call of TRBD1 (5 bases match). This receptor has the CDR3 CASSEGWTTNYGYTF. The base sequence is TGTGCCAGCAGTGAAGGCTGGACAACTAACTATGGCTACACCTTC.